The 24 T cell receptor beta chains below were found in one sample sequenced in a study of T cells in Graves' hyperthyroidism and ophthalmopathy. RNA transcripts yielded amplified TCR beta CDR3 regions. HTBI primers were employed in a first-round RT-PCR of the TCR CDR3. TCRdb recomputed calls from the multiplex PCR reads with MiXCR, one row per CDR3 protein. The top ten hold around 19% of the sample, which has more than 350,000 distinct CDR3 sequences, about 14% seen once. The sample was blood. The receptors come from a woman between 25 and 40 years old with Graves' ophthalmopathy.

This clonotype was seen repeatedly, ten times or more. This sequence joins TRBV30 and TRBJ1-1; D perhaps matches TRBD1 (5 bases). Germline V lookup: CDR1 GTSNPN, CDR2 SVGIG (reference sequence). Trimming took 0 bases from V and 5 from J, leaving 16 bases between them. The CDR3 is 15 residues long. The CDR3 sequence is CAWSVRSGGLTEAFF. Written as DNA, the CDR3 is TGTGCCTGGAGTGTACGATCGGGGGGACTAACTGAAGCTTTCTTT.

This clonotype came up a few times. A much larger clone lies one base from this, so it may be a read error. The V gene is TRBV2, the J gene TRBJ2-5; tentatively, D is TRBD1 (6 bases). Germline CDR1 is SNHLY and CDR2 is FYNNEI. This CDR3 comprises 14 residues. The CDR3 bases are TGTGCCAGCAAGCCCAGACAGGCACAAGAGACCCGGTACTTC. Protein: CASKPRQAQETRYF. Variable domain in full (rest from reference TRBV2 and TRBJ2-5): EPEVTQTPSHQVTQMGQEVILRCVPISNHLYFYWYRQILGQKVEFLVSFYNNEISEKSEIFDDQFSVERPDGSNFTLKIRSTKLEDSAMYFCASKPRQAQETRYFGPGTRLLVL.

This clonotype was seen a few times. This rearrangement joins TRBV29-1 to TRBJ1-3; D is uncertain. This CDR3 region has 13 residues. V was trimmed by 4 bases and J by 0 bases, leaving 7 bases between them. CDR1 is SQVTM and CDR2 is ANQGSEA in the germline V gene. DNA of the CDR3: TGCAGCGTTGCCGTAAACTCTGGAAACACCATATATTTT. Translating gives CSVAVNSGNTIYF.

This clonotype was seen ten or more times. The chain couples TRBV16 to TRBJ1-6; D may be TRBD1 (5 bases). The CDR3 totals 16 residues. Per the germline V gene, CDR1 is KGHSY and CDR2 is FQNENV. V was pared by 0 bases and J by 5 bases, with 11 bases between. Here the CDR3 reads CASSQSGQGNNSPLHF. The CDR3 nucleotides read TGTGCCAGCAGCCAATCGGGGCAGGGTAATAATTCACCCCTCCACTTT.

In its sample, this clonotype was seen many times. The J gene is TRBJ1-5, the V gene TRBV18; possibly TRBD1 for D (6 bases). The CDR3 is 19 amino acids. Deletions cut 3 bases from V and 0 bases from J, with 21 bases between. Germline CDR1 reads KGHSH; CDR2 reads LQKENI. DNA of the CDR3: TGTGCCAGCTCACCGTCACCCGAAAACAGGGCATATAGCAATCAGCCCCAGCATTTT. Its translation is CASSPSPENRAYSNQPQHF.

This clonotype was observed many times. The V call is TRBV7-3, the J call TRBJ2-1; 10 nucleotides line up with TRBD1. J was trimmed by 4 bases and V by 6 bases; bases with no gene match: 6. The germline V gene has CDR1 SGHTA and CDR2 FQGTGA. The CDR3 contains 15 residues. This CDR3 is CASSFGQGGYNEQFF. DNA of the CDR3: TGTGCCAGCAGTTTTGGACAGGGGGGATACAATGAGCAGTTCTTC.

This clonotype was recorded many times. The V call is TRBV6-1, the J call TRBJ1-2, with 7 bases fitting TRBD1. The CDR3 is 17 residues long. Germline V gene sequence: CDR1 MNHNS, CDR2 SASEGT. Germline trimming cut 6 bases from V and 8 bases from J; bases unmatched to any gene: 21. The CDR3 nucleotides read TGTGCCAGCAGCGGAAGAAACGAATACAGGGGTCAAGGAGGCTACACCTTC. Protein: CASSGRNEYRGQGGYTF.

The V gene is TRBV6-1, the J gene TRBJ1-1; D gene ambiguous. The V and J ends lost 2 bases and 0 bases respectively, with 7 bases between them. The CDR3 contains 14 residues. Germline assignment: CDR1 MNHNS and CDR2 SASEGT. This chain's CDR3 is CASSELRMNTEAFF. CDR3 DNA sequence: TGTGCCAGCAGTGAATTAAGAATGAACACTGAAGCTTTCTTT.

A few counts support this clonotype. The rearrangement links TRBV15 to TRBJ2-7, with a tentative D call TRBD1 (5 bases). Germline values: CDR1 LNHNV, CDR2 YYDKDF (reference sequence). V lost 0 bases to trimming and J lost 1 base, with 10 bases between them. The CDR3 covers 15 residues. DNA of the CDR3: TGTGCCACCAGCAGAGATAGAACAGGATCCTACGAGCAGTACTTC. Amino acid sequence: CATSRDRTGSYEQYF.

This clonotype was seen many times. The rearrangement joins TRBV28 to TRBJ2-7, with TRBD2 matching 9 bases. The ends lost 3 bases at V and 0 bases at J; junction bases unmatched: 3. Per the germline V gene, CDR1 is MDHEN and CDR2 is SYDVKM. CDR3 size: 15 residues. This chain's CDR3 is CASSFLAGASYEQYF. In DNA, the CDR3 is TGTGCCAGCAGTTTCTTAGCGGGGGCCTCCTACGAGCAGTACTTC.

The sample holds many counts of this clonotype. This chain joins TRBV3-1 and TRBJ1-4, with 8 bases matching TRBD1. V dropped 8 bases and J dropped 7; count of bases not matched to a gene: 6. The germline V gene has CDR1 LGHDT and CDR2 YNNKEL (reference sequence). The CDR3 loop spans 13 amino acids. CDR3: CASADRGGEKLFF. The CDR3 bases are TGTGCCAGCGCAGACAGGGGCGGTGAAAAACTGTTTTTT.

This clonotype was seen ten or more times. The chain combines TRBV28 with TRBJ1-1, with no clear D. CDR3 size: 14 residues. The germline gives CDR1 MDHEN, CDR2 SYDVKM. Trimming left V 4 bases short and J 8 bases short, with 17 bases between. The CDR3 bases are TGTGCCAGCAGTTCCCTCTTCCAGGCACCCGAAGCTTTCTTT. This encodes CASSSLFQAPEAFF. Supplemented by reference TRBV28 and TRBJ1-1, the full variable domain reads DVKVTQSSRYLVKRTGEKVFLECVQDMDHENMFWYRQDPGLGLRLIYFSYDVKMKEKGDIPEGYSVSREKKERFSLILESASTNQTSMYLCASSSLFQAPEAFFGQGTRLTVV.

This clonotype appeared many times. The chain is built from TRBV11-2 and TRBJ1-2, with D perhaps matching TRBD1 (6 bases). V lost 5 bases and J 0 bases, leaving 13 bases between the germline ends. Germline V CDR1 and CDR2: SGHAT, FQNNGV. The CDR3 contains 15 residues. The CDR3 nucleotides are TGTGCCAGCAGCCCTACAGGGAGTGCTAACTATGGCTACACCTTC. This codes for CASSPTGSANYGYTF.

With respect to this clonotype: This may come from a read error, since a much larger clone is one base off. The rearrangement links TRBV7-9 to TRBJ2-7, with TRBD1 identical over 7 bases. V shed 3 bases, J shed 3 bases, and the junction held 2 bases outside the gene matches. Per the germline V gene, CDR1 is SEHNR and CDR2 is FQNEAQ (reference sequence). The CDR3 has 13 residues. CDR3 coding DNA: TGTGCCAGCAGCTTCAACAGGGGCTACGAGCAGTACTTC. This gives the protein CASSFNRGYEQYF.

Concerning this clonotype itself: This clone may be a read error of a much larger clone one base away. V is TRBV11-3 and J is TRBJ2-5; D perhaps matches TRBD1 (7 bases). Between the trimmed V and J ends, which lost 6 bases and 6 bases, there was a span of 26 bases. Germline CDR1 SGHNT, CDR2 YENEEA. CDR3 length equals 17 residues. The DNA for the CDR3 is TGTGCCAGCAGTAAGGCAAGGACAGGAGGGACCATTAAGACCCAGTACTTC. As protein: CASSKARTGGTIKTQYF.

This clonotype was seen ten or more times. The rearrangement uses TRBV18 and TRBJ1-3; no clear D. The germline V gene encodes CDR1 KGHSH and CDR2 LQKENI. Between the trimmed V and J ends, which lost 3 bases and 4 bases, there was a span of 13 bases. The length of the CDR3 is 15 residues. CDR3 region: CASSPSGLQGNTIYF. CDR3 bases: TGTGCCAGCTCACCGTCAGGACTCCAGGGAAACACCATATATTTT.

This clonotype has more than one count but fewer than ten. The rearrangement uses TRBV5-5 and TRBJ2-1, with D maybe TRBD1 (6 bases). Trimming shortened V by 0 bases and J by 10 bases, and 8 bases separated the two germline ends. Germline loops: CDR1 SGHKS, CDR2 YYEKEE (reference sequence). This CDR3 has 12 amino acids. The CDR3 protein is CASSLVGTEQFF. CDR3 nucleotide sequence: TGTGCCAGCAGCTTGGTTGGGACAGAGCAGTTCTTC.

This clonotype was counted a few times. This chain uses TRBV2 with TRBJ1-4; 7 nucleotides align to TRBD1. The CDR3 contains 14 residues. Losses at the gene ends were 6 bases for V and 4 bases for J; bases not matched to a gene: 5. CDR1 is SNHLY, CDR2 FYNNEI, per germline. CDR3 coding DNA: TGTGCCAGCAGGGACAGGAGTTTTAATGAAAAACTGTTTTTT. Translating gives CASRDRSFNEKLFF.

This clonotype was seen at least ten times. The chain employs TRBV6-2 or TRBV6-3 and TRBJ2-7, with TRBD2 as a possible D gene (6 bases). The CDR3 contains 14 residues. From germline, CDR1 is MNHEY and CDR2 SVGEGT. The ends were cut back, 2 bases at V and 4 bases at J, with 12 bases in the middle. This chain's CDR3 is CASSYDAGTYEQYF. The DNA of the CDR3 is TGTGCCAGCAGTTACGACGCAGGGACTTACGAGCAGTACTTC.

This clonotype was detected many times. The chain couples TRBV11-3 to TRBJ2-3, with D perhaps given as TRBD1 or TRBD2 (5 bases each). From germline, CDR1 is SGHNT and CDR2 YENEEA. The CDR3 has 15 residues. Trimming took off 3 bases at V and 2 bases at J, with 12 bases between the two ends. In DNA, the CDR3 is TGTGCCAGCAGCTTCCGAGGGGTTATCACAGATACGCAGTATTTT. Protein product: CASSFRGVITDTQYF.

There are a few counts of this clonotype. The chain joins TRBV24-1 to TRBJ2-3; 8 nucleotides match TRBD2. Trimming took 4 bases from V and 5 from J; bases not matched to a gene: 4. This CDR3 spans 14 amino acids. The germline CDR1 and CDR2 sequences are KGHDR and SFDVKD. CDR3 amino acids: CATSEAGTRDTQYF. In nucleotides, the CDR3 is TGTGCCACCAGTGAGGCCGGGACTAGAGATACGCAGTATTTT.

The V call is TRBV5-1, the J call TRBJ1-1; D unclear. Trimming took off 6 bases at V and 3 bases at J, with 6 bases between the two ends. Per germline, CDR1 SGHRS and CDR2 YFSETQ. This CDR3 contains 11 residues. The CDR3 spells CASISDTEAFF. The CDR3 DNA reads TGCGCCAGCATTTCGGACACTGAAGCTTTCTTT.

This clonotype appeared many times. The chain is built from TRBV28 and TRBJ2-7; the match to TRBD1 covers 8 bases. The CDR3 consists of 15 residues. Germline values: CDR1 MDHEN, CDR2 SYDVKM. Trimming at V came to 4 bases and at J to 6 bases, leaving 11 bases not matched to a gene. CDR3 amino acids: CASSSLQGALTEQYF. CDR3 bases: TGTGCCAGCAGTTCCCTTCAGGGGGCTTTAACCGAGCAGTACTTC. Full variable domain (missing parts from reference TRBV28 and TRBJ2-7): DVKVTQSSRYLVKRTGEKVFLECVQDMDHENMFWYRQDPGLGLRLIYFSYDVKMKEKGDIPEGYSVSREKKERFSLILESASTNQTSMYLCASSSLQGALTEQYFGPGTRLTVT.

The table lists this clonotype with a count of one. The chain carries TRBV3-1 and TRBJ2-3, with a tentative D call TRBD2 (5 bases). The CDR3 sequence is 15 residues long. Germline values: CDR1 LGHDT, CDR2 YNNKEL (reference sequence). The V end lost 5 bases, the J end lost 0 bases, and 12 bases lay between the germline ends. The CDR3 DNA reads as TGTGCCAGCAGCTCACGGACTCCTAGCACAGATACGCAGTATTTT. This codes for CASSSRTPSTDTQYF.